This T cell receptor (beta chain) was recorded in a study of cytotoxic CD8 clonotypes in ibrutinib-treated CLL. Study findings and constraints: A difference in sampling times existed between sustained-remission and progressing patients.

Measured with immunoSEQ multiplex PCR; TCRdb has only the in-frame clones, and not every one. The data show about 23,000 clones, roughly 68% seen once. Worth noting for this clone: Its target is not known.

With 4 bases removed from V and 4 bases from J, the gap between germline ends came to 9 bases. CDR1 and CDR2 (germline): SGHKS, YYEKEE (reference sequence). The CDR3 is 13 residues long. The sample here was PBMCs, taken after 24 months of ibrutinib treatment. This sequence originates from a human donor with chronic lymphocytic leukemia. The rearrangement uses TRBV5-5 and TRBJ2-1; possibly TRBD2 for D (6 bases). CDR3 nucleotide sequence: TGTGCCAGCAGCCCGGGGACTTACAATGAGCAGTTCTTC. Its protein product is CASSPGTYNEQFF.